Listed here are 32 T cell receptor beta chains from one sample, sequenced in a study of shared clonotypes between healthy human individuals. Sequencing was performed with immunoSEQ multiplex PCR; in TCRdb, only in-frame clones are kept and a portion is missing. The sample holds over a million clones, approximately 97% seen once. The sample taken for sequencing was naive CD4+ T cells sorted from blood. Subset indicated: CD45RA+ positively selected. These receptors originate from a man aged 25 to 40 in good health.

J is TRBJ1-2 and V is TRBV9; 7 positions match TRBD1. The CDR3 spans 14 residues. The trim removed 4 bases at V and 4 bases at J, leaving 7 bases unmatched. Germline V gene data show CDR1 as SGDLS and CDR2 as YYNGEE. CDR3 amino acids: CASSQDRWGYGYTF. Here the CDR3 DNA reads TGTGCCAGCAGCCAGGACAGGTGGGGCTATGGCTACACCTTC.

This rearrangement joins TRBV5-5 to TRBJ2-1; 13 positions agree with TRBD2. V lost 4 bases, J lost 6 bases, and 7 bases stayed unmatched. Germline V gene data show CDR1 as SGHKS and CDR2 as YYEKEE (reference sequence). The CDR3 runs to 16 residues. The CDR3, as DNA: TGTGCCAGCAGCCTCCGGACTAGCGGGAGTAGCAATGAGCAGTTCTTC. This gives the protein CASSLRTSGSSNEQFF.

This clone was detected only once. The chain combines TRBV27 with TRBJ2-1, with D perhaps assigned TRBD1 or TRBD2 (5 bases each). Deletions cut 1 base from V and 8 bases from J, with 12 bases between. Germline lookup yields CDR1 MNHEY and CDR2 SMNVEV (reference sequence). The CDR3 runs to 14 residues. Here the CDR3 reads CASSLLGTIHEQFF. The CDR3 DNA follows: TGTGCCAGCAGTTTATTAGGGACGATTCATGAGCAGTTCTTC.

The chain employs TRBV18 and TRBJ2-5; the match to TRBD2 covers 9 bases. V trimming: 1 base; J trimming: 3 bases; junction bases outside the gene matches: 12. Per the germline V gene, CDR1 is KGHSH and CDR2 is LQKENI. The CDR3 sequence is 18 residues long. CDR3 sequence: CASSPQMDSGSGEETQYF. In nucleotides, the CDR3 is TGTGCCAGCTCACCACAAATGGATAGCGGGAGCGGGGAAGAGACCCAGTACTTC.

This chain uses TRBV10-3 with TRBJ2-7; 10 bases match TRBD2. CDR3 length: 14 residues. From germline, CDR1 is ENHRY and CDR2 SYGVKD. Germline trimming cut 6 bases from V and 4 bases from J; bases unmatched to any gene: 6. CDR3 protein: CAIRRTSGNYEQYF. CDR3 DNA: TGTGCCATCAGACGAACTAGCGGGAATTACGAGCAGTACTTC.

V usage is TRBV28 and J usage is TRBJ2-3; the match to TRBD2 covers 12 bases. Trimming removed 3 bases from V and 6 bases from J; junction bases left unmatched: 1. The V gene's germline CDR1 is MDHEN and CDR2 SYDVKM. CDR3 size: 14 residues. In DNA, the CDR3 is TGTGCCAGCAGTTTTACTAGCGGGAGGGATACGCAGTATTTT. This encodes CASSFTSGRDTQYF.

Here the CDR3 reads CATELAGGVGETQYF. The CDR3 DNA reads as TGTGCCACCGAACTAGCGGGAGGAGTCGGCGAGACCCAGTACTTC. The chain joins TRBV5-3 to TRBJ2-5, with 12 bases aligning to TRBD2. TRBV5-3 belongs to the ORF category, with a function that is uncertain. The CDR3 extends over 15 amino acids. V dropped 9 bases and J dropped 5; count of bases not matched to a gene: 11.

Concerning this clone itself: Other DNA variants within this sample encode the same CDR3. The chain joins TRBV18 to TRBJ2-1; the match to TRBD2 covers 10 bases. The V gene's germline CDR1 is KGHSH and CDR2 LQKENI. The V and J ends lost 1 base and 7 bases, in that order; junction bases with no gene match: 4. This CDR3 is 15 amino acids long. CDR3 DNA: TGTGCCAGCTCACCACTAGCGGGAGGTGGGAATGAGCAGTTCTTC. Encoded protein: CASSPLAGGGNEQFF.

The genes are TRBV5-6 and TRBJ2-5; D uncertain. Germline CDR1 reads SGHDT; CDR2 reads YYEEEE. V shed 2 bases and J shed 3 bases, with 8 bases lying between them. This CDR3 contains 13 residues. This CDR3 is CASSFDGKETQYF. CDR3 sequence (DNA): TGTGCCAGCAGCTTCGACGGAAAAGAGACCCAGTACTTC.

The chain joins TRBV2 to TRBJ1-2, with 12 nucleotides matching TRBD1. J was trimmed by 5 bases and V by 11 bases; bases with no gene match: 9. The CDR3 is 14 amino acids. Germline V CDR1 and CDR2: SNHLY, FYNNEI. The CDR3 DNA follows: TGTGCCGGCCGGGACAGGGGGCTTGGGTATGGCTACACCTTC. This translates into CAGRDRGLGYGYTF.

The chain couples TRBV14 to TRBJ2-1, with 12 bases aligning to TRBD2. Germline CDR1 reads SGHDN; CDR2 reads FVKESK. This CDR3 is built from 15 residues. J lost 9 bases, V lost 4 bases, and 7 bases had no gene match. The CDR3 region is CASSPTSGSFGEQFF. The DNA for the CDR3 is TGTGCCAGCAGCCCGACTAGCGGGAGTTTTGGTGAGCAGTTCTTC.

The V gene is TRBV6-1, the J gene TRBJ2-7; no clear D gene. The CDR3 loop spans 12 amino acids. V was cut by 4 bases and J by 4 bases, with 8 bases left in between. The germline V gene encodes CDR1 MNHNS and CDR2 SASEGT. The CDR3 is CASSVVRYEQYF. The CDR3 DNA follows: TGTGCCAGCAGTGTAGTGCGGTACGAGCAGTACTTC.

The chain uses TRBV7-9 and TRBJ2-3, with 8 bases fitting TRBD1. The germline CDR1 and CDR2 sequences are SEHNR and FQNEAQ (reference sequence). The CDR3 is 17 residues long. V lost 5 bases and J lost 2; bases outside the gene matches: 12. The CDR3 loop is CASSHPPDRALTDTQYF. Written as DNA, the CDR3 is TGTGCCAGCAGCCACCCGCCGGACAGGGCCCTCACAGATACGCAGTATTTT.

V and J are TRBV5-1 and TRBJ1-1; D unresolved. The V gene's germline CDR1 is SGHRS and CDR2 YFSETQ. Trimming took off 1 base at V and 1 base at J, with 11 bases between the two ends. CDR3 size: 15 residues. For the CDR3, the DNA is TGCGCCAGCAGCTTGTTTGATCCAGAGAACACTGAAGCTTTCTTT. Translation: CASSLFDPENTEAFF.

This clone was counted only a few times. The CDR3 region is CASSSGQGEYGYTF. CDR3 nucleotide sequence: TGTGCCAGCAGCTCAGGACAGGGAGAGTATGGCTACACCTTC. The J gene is TRBJ1-2, the V gene TRBV7-9; 8 nucleotides align to TRBD1. This CDR3 region has 14 residues. J was trimmed by 5 bases and V by 4 bases; bases with no gene match: 6. CDR1 SEHNR and CDR2 FQNEAQ come from the germline V gene (reference sequence).

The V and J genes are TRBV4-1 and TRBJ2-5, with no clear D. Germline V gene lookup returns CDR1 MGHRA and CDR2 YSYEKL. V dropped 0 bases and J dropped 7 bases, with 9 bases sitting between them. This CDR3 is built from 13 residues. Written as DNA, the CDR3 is TGCGCCAGCAGCCAAGACCCACCGGGGACCCAGTACTTC. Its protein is CASSQDPPGTQYF.

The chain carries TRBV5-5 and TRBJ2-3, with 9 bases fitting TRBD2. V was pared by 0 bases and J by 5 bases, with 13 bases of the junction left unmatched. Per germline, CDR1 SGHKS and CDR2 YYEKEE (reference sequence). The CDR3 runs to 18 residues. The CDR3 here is CASSLEGFSGRGGDTQYF. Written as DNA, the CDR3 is TGTGCCAGCAGCTTGGAAGGGTTTAGCGGGAGAGGGGGAGATACGCAGTATTTT.

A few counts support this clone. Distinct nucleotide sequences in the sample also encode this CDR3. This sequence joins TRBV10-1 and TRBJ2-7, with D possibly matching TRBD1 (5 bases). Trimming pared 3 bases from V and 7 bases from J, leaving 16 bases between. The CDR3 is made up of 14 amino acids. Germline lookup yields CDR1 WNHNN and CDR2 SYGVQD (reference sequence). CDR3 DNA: TGCGCCAGCAGTGACTGGGGCGCGGCGGCGGAGCAGTACTTC. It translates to CASSDWGAAAEQYF.

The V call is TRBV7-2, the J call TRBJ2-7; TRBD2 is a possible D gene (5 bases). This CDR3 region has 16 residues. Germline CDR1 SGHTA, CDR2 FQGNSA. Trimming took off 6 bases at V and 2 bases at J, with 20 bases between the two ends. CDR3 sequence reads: CASRPPWAGTTYEQYF. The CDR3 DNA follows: TGTGCCAGCAGACCACCCTGGGCGGGCACGACCTACGAGCAGTACTTC.

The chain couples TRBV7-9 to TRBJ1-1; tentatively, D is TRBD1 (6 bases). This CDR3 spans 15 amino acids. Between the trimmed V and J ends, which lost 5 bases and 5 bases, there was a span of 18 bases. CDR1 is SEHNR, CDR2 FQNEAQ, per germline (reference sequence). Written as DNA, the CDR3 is TGTGCCAGCAGCGAACCTAAAAGGGGGGATACTGAAGCTTTCTTT. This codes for CASSEPKRGDTEAFF.

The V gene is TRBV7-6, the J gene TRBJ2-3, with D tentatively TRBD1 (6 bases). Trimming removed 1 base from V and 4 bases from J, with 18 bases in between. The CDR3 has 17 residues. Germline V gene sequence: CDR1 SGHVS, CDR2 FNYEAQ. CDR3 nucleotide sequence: TGTGCCAGCAGCTTAGGCAGTATGGGACACTCGGCAGATACGCAGTATTTT. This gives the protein CASSLGSMGHSADTQYF.

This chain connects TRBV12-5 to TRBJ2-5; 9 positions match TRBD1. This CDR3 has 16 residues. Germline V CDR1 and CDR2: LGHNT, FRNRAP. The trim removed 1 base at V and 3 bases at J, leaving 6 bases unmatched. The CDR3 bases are TGTGCTAGTGGTTTGGCGACCGGGACAGGGAAAGAGACCCAGTACTTC. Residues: CASGLATGTGKETQYF.

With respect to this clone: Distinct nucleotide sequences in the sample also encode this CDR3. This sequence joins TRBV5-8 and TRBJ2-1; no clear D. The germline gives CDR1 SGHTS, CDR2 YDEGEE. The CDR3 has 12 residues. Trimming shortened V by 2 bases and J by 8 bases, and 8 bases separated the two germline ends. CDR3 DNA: TGTGCCAGCAGCTTACGGTGGGATGAGCAGTTCTTC. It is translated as CASSLRWDEQFF. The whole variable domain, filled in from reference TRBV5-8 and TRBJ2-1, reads EAGVTQSPTHLIKTRGQQATLRCSPISGHTSVYWYQQALGLGLQFLLWYDEGEERNRGNFPPRFSGRQFPNYSSELNVNALELEDSALYLCASSLRWDEQFFGPGTRLTVL.

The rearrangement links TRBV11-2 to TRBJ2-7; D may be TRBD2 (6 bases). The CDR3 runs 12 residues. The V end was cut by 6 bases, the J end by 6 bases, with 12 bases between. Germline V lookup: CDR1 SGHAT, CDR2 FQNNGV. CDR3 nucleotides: TGTGCCAGCAGGGGCGGGATTGCCGAGCAGTACTTC. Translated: CASRGGIAEQYF.

CDR3 loop: CASSSQSIQYF. The CDR3 DNA reads TGTGCCAGCTCCTCTCAGAGCATTCAGTACTTC. The chain recombines TRBV18 with TRBJ2-4, with D uncertain. From germline, CDR1 is KGHSH and CDR2 LQKENI. Trimming removed 6 bases from V and 9 bases from J, with 9 bases in between. The CDR3 extends over 11 amino acids.

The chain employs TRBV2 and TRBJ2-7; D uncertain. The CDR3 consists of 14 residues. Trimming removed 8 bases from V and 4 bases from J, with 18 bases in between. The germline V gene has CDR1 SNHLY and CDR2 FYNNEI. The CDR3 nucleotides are TGTGCCAGCCTAGGATTCAGTGAAGGTTACGAGCAGTACTTC. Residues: CASLGFSEGYEQYF.

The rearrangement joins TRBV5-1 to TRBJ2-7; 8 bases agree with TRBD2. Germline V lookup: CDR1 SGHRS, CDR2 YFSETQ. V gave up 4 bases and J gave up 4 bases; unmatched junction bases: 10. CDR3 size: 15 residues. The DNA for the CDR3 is TGCGCCAGCAGCCCCCGGGGGGGGATGGAATACGAGCAGTACTTC. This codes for CASSPRGGMEYEQYF.

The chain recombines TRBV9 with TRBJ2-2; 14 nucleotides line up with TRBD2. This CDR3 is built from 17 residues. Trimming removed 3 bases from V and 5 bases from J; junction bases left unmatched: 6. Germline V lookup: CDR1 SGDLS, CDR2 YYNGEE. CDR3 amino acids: CASSAKGLAGDTGELFF. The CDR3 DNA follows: TGTGCCAGCAGCGCAAAGGGACTAGCGGGAGATACCGGGGAGCTGTTTTTT. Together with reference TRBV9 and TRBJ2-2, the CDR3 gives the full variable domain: DSGVTQTPKHLITATGQRVTLRCSPRSGDLSVYWYQQSLDQGLQFLIQYYNGEERAKGNILERFSAQQFPDLHSELNLSSLELGDSALYFCASSAKGLAGDTGELFFGEGSRLTVL.

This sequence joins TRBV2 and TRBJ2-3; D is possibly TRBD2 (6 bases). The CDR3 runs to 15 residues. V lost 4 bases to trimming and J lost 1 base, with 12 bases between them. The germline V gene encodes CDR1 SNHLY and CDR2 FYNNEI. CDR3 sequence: CASSARLGGTDTQYF. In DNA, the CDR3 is TGTGCCAGCAGTGCGAGACTAGGGGGCACAGATACGCAGTATTTT. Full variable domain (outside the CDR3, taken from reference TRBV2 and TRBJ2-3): EPEVTQTPSHQVTQMGQEVILRCVPISNHLYFYWYRQILGQKVEFLVSFYNNEISEKSEIFDDQFSVERPDGSNFTLKIRSTKLEDSAMYFCASSARLGGTDTQYFGPGTRLTVL.

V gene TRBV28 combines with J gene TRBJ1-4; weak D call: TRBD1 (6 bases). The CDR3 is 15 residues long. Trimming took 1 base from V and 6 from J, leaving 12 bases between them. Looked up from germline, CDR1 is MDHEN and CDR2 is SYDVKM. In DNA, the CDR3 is TGTGCCAGCAGTTTATCACGGGGGCTGGATGAAAAACTGTTTTTT. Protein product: CASSLSRGLDEKLFF.

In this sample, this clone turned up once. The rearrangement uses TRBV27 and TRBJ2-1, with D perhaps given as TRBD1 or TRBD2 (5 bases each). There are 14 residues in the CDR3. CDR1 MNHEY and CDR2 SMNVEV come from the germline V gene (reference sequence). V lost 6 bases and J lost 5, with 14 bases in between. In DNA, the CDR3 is TGTGCCAGCAGACTAGGGACCTGGGACAATGAGCAGTTCTTC. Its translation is CASRLGTWDNEQFF.

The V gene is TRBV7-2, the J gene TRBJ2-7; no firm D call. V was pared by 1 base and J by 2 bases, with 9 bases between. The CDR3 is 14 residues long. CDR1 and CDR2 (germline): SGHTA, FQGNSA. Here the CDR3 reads CASSLVRFTYEQYF. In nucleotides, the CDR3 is TGTGCCAGCAGCTTAGTAAGGTTCACCTACGAGCAGTACTTC. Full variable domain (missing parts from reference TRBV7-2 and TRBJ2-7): GAGVSQSPSNKVTEKGKDVELRCDPISGHTALYWYRQSLGQGLEFLIYFQGNSAPDKSGLPSDRFSAERTGGSVSTLTIQRTQQEDSAVYLCASSLVRFTYEQYFGPGTRLTVT.